These 26 T cell receptor beta chains came from one sample sequenced in a study of graft-versus-host responses after intestinal transplantation (TCRdb year 2021). Library creation used the immunoSEQ multiplex PCR assay. TCRdb retrieved this table from immuneACCESS and kept in-frame rearrangements only. Not all clones are present; in checked studies, unresolved V genes account for under half, and no reason is known for the remainder. Within this sample are around 110,000 clones, with roughly nine tenths of them counted one time only. 0.15% to 0.2% of the sample is held by the ten biggest clonotypes. The time point label of this sample denotes: cells obtained before transplantation from donor or recipient. Their antigen targets remain unknown. The sample in question was unstimulated CD4+ T cells sorted from spleen or lymph node cells, obtained before intestinal transplant. Receptor source: a human donor who received an intestinal transplant.

J is TRBJ1-5 and V is TRBV6-1; D remains ambiguous. The germline CDR1 and CDR2 sequences are MNHNS and SASEGT. The CDR3 spans 14 residues. The germline V and J ends were trimmed by 8 bases and 3 bases, with 14 bases remaining between them. In DNA, the CDR3 is TGTGCCAGCGCACCGGACTGGGACAATCAGCCCCAGCATTTT. Translation gives CASAPDWDNQPQHF.

The V gene is TRBV21-1, the J gene TRBJ2-1; TRBD2, the D gene given by the table, was not confirmed from the DNA. TRBV21-1 is recorded as a pseudogene. CDR3 size: 16 residues. Here the CDR3 reads CASSKAAGVPYNEQFF. In nucleotides, the CDR3 is TGTGCCAGCAGCAAAGCGGCGGGAGTCCCCTACAATGAGCAGTTCTTC.

The chain recombines TRBV27 with TRBJ2-5; D unclear. Trimming shortened V by 8 bases and J by 1 base, and 11 bases separated the two germline ends. The CDR3 has 13 residues. Germline loops: CDR1 MNHEY, CDR2 SMNVEV (reference sequence). The CDR3 DNA is TGTGCCAGCTCCTCCCTGGCCCAAGAGACCCAGTACTTC. It translates to CASSSLAQETQYF.

This chain's CDR3 is CASSSGLYETQYF. In nucleotides, the CDR3 is TGTGCCAGCTCATCCGGACTATACGAGACCCAGTACTTC. V gene TRBV18 combines with J gene TRBJ2-5; possibly TRBD2 for D (6 bases). The CDR3 consists of 13 residues. V dropped 5 bases and J dropped 5 bases, with 12 bases sitting between them. Per the germline V gene, CDR1 is KGHSH and CDR2 is LQKENI.

This sequence joins TRBV2 and TRBJ2-1, with 7 bases aligning to TRBD2. The CDR3 is made up of 17 amino acids. CDR1 and CDR2 from the germline V gene are SNHLY and FYNNEI. Losses at the gene ends were 3 bases for V and 8 bases for J; bases not matched to a gene: 16. CDR3 sequence reads: CASSDLLLAETSDEQFF. CDR3 in DNA: TGTGCCAGCAGTGACCTCCTTCTAGCGGAGACCTCGGATGAGCAGTTCTTC. The whole variable domain, remainder taken from reference TRBV2 and TRBJ2-1, is EPEVTQTPSHQVTQMGQEVILRCVPISNHLYFYWYRQILGQKVEFLVSFYNNEISEKSEIFDDQFSVERPDGSNFTLKIRSTKLEDSAMYFCASSDLLLAETSDEQFFGPGTRLTVL.

The gene calls are TRBV29-1 and TRBJ2-5; 11 nucleotides agree with TRBD2. The CDR3 length is 14 residues. Germline values: CDR1 SQVTM, CDR2 ANQGSEA. Trimming removed 6 bases from V and 5 bases from J; junction bases left unmatched: 8. In DNA, the CDR3 is TGCAGCGTAGCCACTAGCGGGGGCGGGGAGACCCAGTACTTC. Amino acids: CSVATSGGGETQYF. Together with reference TRBV29-1 and TRBJ2-5, the CDR3 gives the full variable domain: SAVISQKPSRDICQRGTSLTIQCQVDSQVTMMFWYRQQPGQSLTLIATANQGSEATYESGFVIDKFPISRPNLTFSTLTVSNMSPEDSSIYLCSVATSGGGETQYFGPGTRLLVL.

The V gene is TRBV18, the J gene TRBJ2-3; 10 bases fit TRBD1. Trimming cost V 6 bases and J 5 bases; bases outside gene matches: 8. This CDR3 region has 15 residues. Germline V gene data show CDR1 as KGHSH and CDR2 as LQKENI. CDR3 region: CASSHPGTGVDTQYF. The CDR3 region has the DNA TGTGCCAGCTCTCACCCGGGGACAGGGGTAGATACGCAGTATTTT.

This rearrangement joins TRBV2 to TRBJ2-1; weak D call: TRBD2 (5 bases). In germline, CDR1 is SNHLY, CDR2 FYNNEI. The CDR3 totals 15 residues. V lost 6 bases and J 0 bases, leaving 12 bases between the germline ends. The CDR3 coding sequence is TGTGCCAGCAGAAATAGCGCAAGCTCCTACAATGAGCAGTTCTTC. It translates to CASRNSASSYNEQFF. The full variable domain, with the rest looked up from reference TRBV2 and TRBJ2-1, is EPEVTQTPSHQVTQMGQEVILRCVPISNHLYFYWYRQILGQKVEFLVSFYNNEISEKSEIFDDQFSVERPDGSNFTLKIRSTKLEDSAMYFCASRNSASSYNEQFFGPGTRLTVL.

This clone was detected only a few times. The rearrangement uses TRBV30 and TRBJ2-2, with D tentatively TRBD1 (5 bases). Germline CDR1 GTSNPN, CDR2 SVGIG (reference sequence). The CDR3 is 11 amino acids. With 2 bases removed from V and 7 bases from J, the gap between germline ends came to 5 bases. CDR3 sequence reads: CAWSRGGELFF. CDR3 bases: TGTGCCTGGAGTAGGGGCGGGGAGCTGTTTTTT.

This clone is a singleton in its sample. The chain is built from TRBV11-3 and TRBJ1-2, with a tentative D call TRBD1 (5 bases). The CDR3 extends over 16 amino acids. The ends were cut back, 5 bases at V and 0 bases at J, with 16 bases in the middle. CDR1 and CDR2 from the germline V gene are SGHNT and YENEEA. CDR3 nucleotide sequence: TGTGCCAGCAGCCCGTTAAGGGGTCTAGCTAACTATGGCTACACCTTC. Its protein product is CASSPLRGLANYGYTF. Together with reference TRBV11-3 and TRBJ1-2, the CDR3 gives the full variable domain: EAGVVQSPRYKIIEKKQPVAFWCNPISGHNTLYWYLQNLGQGPELLIRYENEEAVDDSQLPKDRFSAERLKGVDSTLKIQPAELGDSAVYLCASSPLRGLANYGYTFGSGTRLTVV.

CDR3 protein: CASSSSGGTDTQYF. CDR3 nucleotides: TGTGCCAGCAGCTCCAGCGGGGGGACAGATACGCAGTATTTT. J is TRBJ2-3 and V is TRBV7-9; 9 nucleotides match TRBD2. Germline assignment: CDR1 SEHNR and CDR2 FQNEAQ (reference sequence). V was clipped by 4 bases and J by 3 bases; unmatched bases: 2. The CDR3 is 14 amino acids.

V usage is TRBV11-2 and J usage is TRBJ1-1; 7 bases line up with TRBD1. The J segment lost 1 base and the V segment lost 2 bases, leaving 1 base of the junction unmatched. CDR1 SGHAT and CDR2 FQNNGV come from the germline V gene. The CDR3 is 14 amino acids. The CDR3 bases are TGTGCCAGCAGCTTAAGGGACAGGAACACTGAAGCTTTCTTT. Its protein product is CASSLRDRNTEAFF.

The chain uses TRBV7-2 and TRBJ1-2; 11 bases align to TRBD1. The trim removed 5 bases at V and 7 bases at J, leaving 9 bases unmatched. The CDR3 length is 15 residues. Germline V lookup: CDR1 SGHTA, CDR2 FQGNSA. CDR3 DNA sequence: TGTGCCAGCAGCCCCGGACAGGGGGCAAAGGGTGGCTACACCTTC. This encodes CASSPGQGAKGGYTF. Supplemented by reference TRBV7-2 and TRBJ1-2, the full variable domain reads GAGVSQSPSNKVTEKGKDVELRCDPISGHTALYWYRQSLGQGLEFLIYFQGNSAPDKSGLPSDRFSAERTGGSVSTLTIQRTQQEDSAVYLCASSPGQGAKGGYTFGSGTRLTVV.

The V gene is TRBV19, the J gene TRBJ1-3; possible D gene TRBD1, 5 bases. V shed 5 bases and J shed 3 bases, with 14 bases lying between them. Germline CDR1 and CDR2: LNHDA and SQIVND (reference sequence). CDR3 length equals 15 residues. DNA of the CDR3: TGTGCCAGTAGTTCCGGGGGTCTACGTGGAAACACCATATATTTT. Protein: CASSSGGLRGNTIYF.

The chain links TRBV5-1 to TRBJ2-3, with 8 bases matching TRBD1. Germline lookup yields CDR1 SGHRS and CDR2 YFSETQ. Unmatched junction bases numbered 8, after V lost 5 bases and J lost 3 bases. The CDR3 length is 15 residues. The CDR3 sequence is CASSVDRGGTDTQYF. DNA of the CDR3: TGCGCCAGCAGTGTAGACAGGGGTGGTACAGATACGCAGTATTTT.

The chain uses TRBV4-3 and TRBJ1-2; D unresolved. There are 15 residues in the CDR3. Germline V gene lookup returns CDR1 LGHNA and CDR2 YSLEER. Trimming cost V 0 bases and J 2 bases, with 10 bases left between them. The DNA for the CDR3 is TGCGCCAGCAGCCAAGAGGCCGGGGTAAACTATGGCTACACCTTC. The encoded protein is CASSQEAGVNYGYTF.

The rearrangement links TRBV28 to TRBJ1-5; 7 positions match TRBD1. The V gene's germline CDR1 is MDHEN and CDR2 SYDVKM. The CDR3 has 15 amino acids. The trim removed 6 bases at V and 4 bases at J, leaving 9 bases unmatched. CDR3 loop: CASRLGPGGNQPQHF. In DNA form, the CDR3 reads TGTGCCAGCAGACTGGGCCCAGGGGGGAATCAGCCCCAGCATTTT. The variable domain in full, with the rest retrieved from reference TRBV28 and TRBJ1-5, is DVKVTQSSRYLVKRTGEKVFLECVQDMDHENMFWYRQDPGLGLRLIYFSYDVKMKEKGDIPEGYSVSREKKERFSLILESASTNQTSMYLCASRLGPGGNQPQHFGDGTRLSIL.

The chain employs TRBV6-1 and TRBJ2-7; 8 bases agree with TRBD1. The CDR3 is 13 residues long. Looked up from germline, CDR1 is MNHNS and CDR2 is SASEGT. The trim removed 6 bases at V and 2 bases at J, leaving 3 bases unmatched. Written as DNA, the CDR3 is TGTGCCAGCAGCGTGACAGGGGCCTACGAGCAGTACTTC. It translates to CASSVTGAYEQYF.

In this sample, this clone turned up a few times. The J gene is TRBJ1-6, the V gene TRBV29-1, with a possible D match to TRBD1 (5 bases). V lost 3 bases, J lost 17 bases, and 17 bases lay in between. The CDR3 covers 12 residues. CDR1 is SQVTM and CDR2 is ANQGSEA in the germline V gene. The CDR3 DNA reads as TGCAGCGTTGAGGGCGACACGGGGGATGTCCACTTT. This gives the protein CSVEGDTGDVHF.

The chain carries TRBV5-1 and TRBJ2-7; TRBD1 aligns across 10 bases. Losses at the gene ends were 4 bases for V and 4 bases for J; bases not matched to a gene: 5. CDR3 length equals 14 residues. Germline V CDR1 and CDR2: SGHRS, YFSETQ. The DNA for the CDR3 is TGCGCCAGCAGCCATGACAGGGGGCATTACGAGCAGTACTTC. Translated: CASSHDRGHYEQYF.

This clone was seen only once. The chain recombines TRBV9 with TRBJ2-3; TRBD1 is a possible D gene (6 bases). This CDR3 region has 18 residues. CDR1 is SGDLS, CDR2 YYNGEE, per germline. V was pared by 2 bases and J by 2 bases, with 21 bases between. The CDR3, as DNA: TGTGCCAGCAGCGTTCGCTTAGGACAGCCGATTCTCACAGATACGCAGTATTTT. The encoded protein is CASSVRLGQPILTDTQYF. The whole variable domain, filled in from reference TRBV9 and TRBJ2-3, reads DSGVTQTPKHLITATGQRVTLRCSPRSGDLSVYWYQQSLDQGLQFLIQYYNGEERAKGNILERFSAQQFPDLHSELNLSSLELGDSALYFCASSVRLGQPILTDTQYFGPGTRLTVL.

This clone was observed a single time. The chain joins TRBV6-6 to TRBJ2-7, with 10 bases identical to TRBD1. Germline CDR1 and CDR2: MNHNY and SVGAGI (reference sequence). V trimming: 2 bases; J trimming: 5 bases; junction bases outside the gene matches: 3. CDR3 size: 14 residues. This CDR3 reads CASSYTTGGNEQYF. The CDR3 DNA sequence: TGTGCCAGCAGTTACACGACAGGGGGCAACGAGCAGTACTTC.

The chain has TRBV11-2 and TRBJ2-7; the D gene is possibly TRBD2 (5 bases). V was clipped by 4 bases and J by 4 bases, with 14 bases between them. Germline V gives CDR1 SGHAT, CDR2 FQNNGV. This CDR3 has 14 residues. CDR3 sequence (DNA): TGTGCCAGCAGCTCGCTGACTATTGGTTACGAGCAGTACTTC. It yields the protein CASSSLTIGYEQYF.

V gene TRBV10-2 combines with J gene TRBJ2-3; D possibly corresponds to TRBD1 (6 bases). CDR3 length: 13 residues. V lost 6 bases and J lost 4, with 11 bases in between. Germline lookup yields CDR1 WSHSY and CDR2 SAAADI. This CDR3 is CASRLTGSDTQYF. The CDR3 DNA is TGCGCCAGCAGATTAACAGGGTCAGATACGCAGTATTTT.

This rearrangement joins TRBV19 to TRBJ2-7; 8 bases map to TRBD1. The V gene end was trimmed by 7 bases and the J gene end by 5 bases; junction bases not matched to a gene: 10. Looked up from germline, CDR1 is LNHDA and CDR2 is SQIVND (reference sequence). The CDR3 loop spans 14 amino acids. The CDR3 sequence is CASTLDRVSHEQYF. DNA for the CDR3: TGTGCCAGTACCTTGGACAGGGTATCCCACGAGCAGTACTTC. Full variable domain (missing parts from reference TRBV19 and TRBJ2-7): DGGITQSPKYLFRKEGQNVTLSCEQNLNHDAMYWYRQDPGQGLRLIYYSQIVNDFQKGDIAEGYSVSREKKESFPLTVTSAQKNPTAFYLCASTLDRVSHEQYFGPGTRLTVT.

The rearrangement uses TRBV18 and TRBJ2-2; possible D gene TRBD1, 5 bases. Trimming removed 3 bases from V and 0 bases from J, with 11 bases in between. The CDR3 consists of 16 residues. The germline gives CDR1 KGHSH, CDR2 LQKENI. In nucleotides, the CDR3 is TGTGCCAGCTCACCTCCTGGACACCCGAACACCGGGGAGCTGTTTTTT. This codes for CASSPPGHPNTGELFF.